The rows below give T cell receptor beta chains drawn from one sample of a study of blood T cell repertoires in COVID-19. Sequencing was performed with immunoSEQ multiplex PCR; in TCRdb, only in-frame clones are kept and a portion is missing. The sample lists more than 300,000 clones; 80% to 90% were seen once. The source material was peripheral blood. The source is a woman aged 50 to 60 with COVID-19, enrolled during active disease. CDR3s include the opening cysteine and the closing phenylalanine or tryptophan. A D gene is named only where the DNA matches it firmly. Clone size is stated in some rows and not others, as once, few, many or a class when expanded.

size	V	length	D	J	DNA	CDR3
.	TRBV6-5	12	TRBD1	TRBJ1-2	TGTGCCACCGACAGGGTCTATCATGGCTACACCTTC	CATDRVYHGYTF
.	TRBV29-1	12	.	TRBJ2-5	TGCAGCGTTGAAAGAGGTCAAGAGACCCAGTACTTC	CSVERGQETQYF
.	TRBV24-1	15	TRBD2	TRBJ2-1	TGTGCCACCAGTGCTAGCGGAAGCTCCTACAATGAGCAGTTCTTC	CATSASGSSYNEQFF
.	TRBV5-1	16	TRBD2	TRBJ2-3	TGCGCCAGCAGCTTGGCCGGGGGAGGGAGCACAGATACGCAGTATTTT	CASSLAGGGSTDTQYF
.	TRBV18	15	.	TRBJ2-1	TGTGCCAGCTCTTCAGGGCAGAGCTCCTACAATGAGCAGTTCTTC	CASSSGQSSYNEQFF
once	TRBV6-4	16	TRBD1	TRBJ2-5	TGTGCCAGCAGTGAAATTCCCAGGGGGAACCAAGAGACCCAGTACTTC	CASSEIPRGNQETQYF
.	TRBV7-9	15	TRBD1	TRBJ2-7	TGTGCCAGCAGTTCTGACAGGGGGAACCCCTACGAGCAGTACTTC	CASSSDRGNPYEQYF
.	TRBV19	18	.	TRBJ2-2	TGTGCCAGTAGTGACGAGTTGTCAGTTAGGTTAGCCACCGGGGAGCTGTTTTTT	CASSDELSVRLATGELFF
once	TRBV30	15	TRBD2	TRBJ2-1	TGTGCCTGGAGTGTTGGGCTAGCGGGGACCAATGAGCAGTTCTTC	CAWSVGLAGTNEQFF
.	TRBV28	16	TRBD1	TRBJ1-1	TGTGCCAGCAGTTTTGGGGCAGCGACAGGGTGGACTGAAGCTTTCTTT	CASSFGAATGWTEAFF
.	TRBV3-1/TRBV3-2	15	TRBD2	TRBJ2-3	TGTGCCAGCAGCCACGCTCCGGGAGGGCCAGATACGCAGTATTTT	CASSHAPGGPDTQYF
.	TRBV30	13	.	TRBJ1-2	TGTGCCTGGGATCGCGGGCCGGGCTATGGCTACACCTTC	CAWDRGPGYGYTF
few	TRBV5-4	17	TRBD2	TRBJ2-2	TGTGCCAGCAGCGGACTAGCGGGAGGCAAAGACACCGGGGAGCTGTTTTTT	CASSGLAGGKDTGELFF
.	TRBV7-3	14	TRBD1	TRBJ2-5	TGTGCCAGCAGCCTTGGGACAGGGCAAGAGACCCAGTACTTC	CASSLGTGQETQYF
.	TRBV14	12	.	TRBJ2-1	TGTGCCAGCAGCCCGCGAGGGTTTGTGCAGTTCTTC	CASSPRGFVQFF
once	TRBV7-2	14	TRBD1	TRBJ2-3	TGTGCCAGCTGCCGGGACAGGGGATTGAATACGCAGTATTTT	CASCRDRGLNTQYF
.	TRBV10-2	15	TRBD2	TRBJ2-3	TGCGCCAGCAGTGAACTAGCGGGGAGCATGAATACGCAGTATTTT	CASSELAGSMNTQYF
.	TRBV6-5	14	TRBD1	TRBJ1-1	TGTGCCAGTCGGACCGGGACAGGGTACACTGAAGCTTTCTTT	CASRTGTGYTEAFF
.	TRBV5-1	13	.	TRBJ1-2	TGCGCCAGCTATGGGACAATCGACTATGGCTACACCTTC	CASYGTIDYGYTF
.	TRBV10-3	15	TRBD1	TRBJ1-3	TGTGCCACCCAATTACAGGGGGGCTCTGGAAACACCATATATTTT	CATQLQGGSGNTIYF
.	TRBV15	17	TRBD1	TRBJ1-1	TGTGCCACCAGCAGAGCAGGCGAGGGGGCTTGGAACACTGAAGCTTTCTTT	CATSRAGEGAWNTEAFF
.	TRBV9	16	TRBD2	TRBJ2-5	TGTGCCAGCAGCGTAGCGGGGACTAGCGGCCAAGAGACCCAGTACTTC	CASSVAGTSGQETQYF
.	TRBV5-1	17	TRBD1	TRBJ1-6	TGCGCCAGCAGCTTGGGGACAGGGGCAGGATCGGCAACGGCCCTCCACTTT	CASSLGTGAGSATALHF